What follows describes a single T cell receptor beta chain. V was pared by 3 bases and J by 9 bases, with 5 bases of the junction left unmatched. Looked up from germline, CDR1 is LGHDT and CDR2 is YNNKEL (reference sequence). This CDR3 contains 13 residues. The sample is drawn from a study of early T cells in non-severe SARS-CoV-2 infection. As for the study in general: Unsorted whole blood bulk RNA was sequenced, with unpaired chains.

Individual cDNA molecules received unique molecular identifiers. Via MiXCR, TCRdb re-called the 5' RACE reads, giving one row per CDR3 protein. The sample lists around 64,000 distinct CDR3 sequences; 9.5% to 12% were seen once. This chain connects TRBV3-1 to TRBJ2-1, with TRBD2 identical over 7 bases. The receptor was isolated from an adult who was a healthcare worker with PCR-confirmed SARS-CoV-2 infection or an uninfected control (not recorded which). The sequencing used whole blood, collected at baseline. CDR3 region: CASSQTSFPEQFF. The CDR3, as DNA: TGTGCCAGCAGCCAGACTAGCTTTCCTGAGCAGTTCTTC.